One and the same sample provided the 18 T cell receptor beta chains below, sequenced in a study of cytomegalovirus exposure and HLA in healthy donors. TCRdb's table, derived via immunoSEQ multiplex PCR, lists solely in-frame clones and lacks some. The data hold over 200,000 clones, with about nine tenths observed a single time. The sequencing sample was made of PBMCs. Source of these receptors: a woman aged 30 to 39 in good health and CMV-seronegative.

The V gene is TRBV9, the J gene TRBJ1-1; D possibly corresponds to TRBD1 (5 bases). The length of the CDR3 is 13 residues. V dropped 3 bases and J dropped 7 bases, with 13 bases sitting between them. CDR1 is SGDLS, CDR2 YYNGEE, per germline. DNA for the CDR3: TGTGCCAGCAGCGCTCCCGGGGCGGGTGAAGCTTTCTTT. Translated: CASSAPGAGEAFF.

The gene calls are TRBV9 and TRBJ1-1, with D uncertain. Trimming left V 0 bases short and J 5 bases short, with 8 bases between. CDR3 size: 13 residues. Germline V gene sequence: CDR1 SGDLS, CDR2 YYNGEE. CDR3 in DNA: TGTGCCAGCAGCGTAGCTACAAGTACTGAAGCTTTCTTT. It translates to CASSVATSTEAFF.

The V and J genes are TRBV5-4 and TRBJ2-5, with 10 positions matching TRBD2. CDR3 length equals 17 residues. V shed 4 bases and J 0 bases; nucleotides not matched to a gene: 9. Germline CDR1 is SGHNT and CDR2 is YYREEE (reference sequence). In nucleotides, the CDR3 is TGTGCCAGCAGCCTAACCGGACTAGCGGTAAACCAAGAGACCCAGTACTTC. Encoded protein: CASSLTGLAVNQETQYF. The whole variable domain, remainder taken from reference TRBV5-4 and TRBJ2-5, is ETGVTQSPTHLIKTRGQQVTLRCSSQSGHNTVSWYQQALGQGPQFIFQYYREEENGRGNFPPRFSGLQFPNYSSELNVNALELDDSALYLCASSLTGLAVNQETQYFGPGTRLLVL.

J is TRBJ2-5 and V is TRBV9, with 7 bases identical to TRBD2. J gave up 2 bases and V 7 bases, and 11 bases lay outside the gene matches. Germline CDR1 is SGDLS and CDR2 is YYNGEE. There are 15 residues in the CDR3. CDR3 in DNA: TGTGCCAGCTCTATTCTGGGAGGGCCACAAGAGACCCAGTACTTC. This translates into CASSILGGPQETQYF.

This chain uses TRBV29-1 with TRBJ2-1; D perhaps matches TRBD2 (7 bases). CDR1 SQVTM and CDR2 ANQGSEA come from the germline V gene. Trimming removed 6 bases from V and 0 bases from J, with 15 bases in between. The CDR3 is made up of 15 amino acids. CDR3 amino acids: CSVDSGMSSYNEQFF. DNA of the CDR3: TGCAGCGTGGACAGCGGGATGAGCTCCTACAATGAGCAGTTCTTC.

The rearrangement links TRBV6-1 to TRBJ2-1, with D possibly being TRBD1 (6 bases). The CDR3 contains 12 residues. In germline, CDR1 is MNHNS, CDR2 SASEGT. Trimming stripped 6 bases from V and 8 bases from J, with 11 bases between. The CDR3 sequence: CASRDSGDEQFF. The DNA of the CDR3 is TGTGCCAGCAGGGACTCAGGGGATGAGCAGTTCTTC.

The chain has TRBV5-4 and TRBJ1-1; tentative D call: TRBD1 (6 bases). Germline V lookup: CDR1 SGHNT, CDR2 YYREEE (reference sequence). Trimming shortened V by 1 base and J by 1 base, and 11 bases separated the two germline ends. The CDR3 covers 15 residues. Here the CDR3 reads CASSLKRGRNTEAFF. The DNA for the CDR3 is TGTGCCAGCAGCTTGAAGAGGGGGAGGAACACTGAAGCTTTCTTT.

The chain is built from TRBV4-1 and TRBJ2-1; 8 nucleotides match TRBD2. J was trimmed by 1 base and V by 0 bases; bases with no gene match: 5. Germline assignment: CDR1 MGHRA and CDR2 YSYEKL. CDR3 length: 17 amino acids. CDR3 coding DNA: TGCGCCAGCAGCCAAGATCCGGGACTAGTTTCCTACAATGAGCAGTTCTTC. Translation gives CASSQDPGLVSYNEQFF.

The rearrangement uses TRBV10-3 and TRBJ2-1; TRBD1 matches 10 bases. J lost 9 bases, V lost 4 bases, and 6 bases had no gene match. This CDR3 is built from 14 residues. Germline assignment: CDR1 ENHRY and CDR2 SYGVKD. CDR3 sequence (DNA): TGTGCCATCAGTGGGGGGACAGGGGAAGTTGAGCAGTTCTTC. Encoded protein: CAISGGTGEVEQFF.

The chain has TRBV7-3 and TRBJ2-1; tentatively, D is TRBD2 (6 bases). V lost 4 bases and J 7 bases, leaving 14 bases between the germline ends. The CDR3 extends over 14 amino acids. The germline V gene has CDR1 SGHTA and CDR2 FQGTGA. The CDR3 spells CASSSIPGLNEQFF. CDR3 sequence (DNA): TGTGCCAGCAGCTCGATTCCGGGACTTAATGAGCAGTTCTTC.

This clone was seen only a few times. This rearrangement joins TRBV7-9 to TRBJ2-7; a weak D match, TRBD1 (6 bases). Trimming shortened V by 5 bases and J by 6 bases, and 17 bases separated the two germline ends. The CDR3 covers 14 residues. CDR1 and CDR2 from the germline V gene are SEHNR and FQNEAQ (reference sequence). DNA of the CDR3: TGTGCCAGCAGCATACGACAGGTGAGTTGCGAGCAGTACTTC. The encoded protein is CASSIRQVSCEQYF. The whole variable domain, remainder taken from reference TRBV7-9 and TRBJ2-7, is DTGVSQNPRHKITKRGQNVTFRCDPISEHNRLYWYRQTLGQGPEFLTYFQNEAQLEKSRLLSDRFSAERPKGSFSTLEIQRTEQGDSAMYLCASSIRQVSCEQYFGPGTRLTVT.

The chain combines TRBV14 with TRBJ2-3; the D gene is possibly TRBD2 (6 bases). The CDR3 is 16 amino acids. The germline V gene has CDR1 SGHDN and CDR2 FVKESK. The V end lost 0 bases, the J end lost 2 bases, and 12 bases lay between the germline ends. This CDR3 is CASSQEWRGNTDTQYF. In DNA, the CDR3 is TGTGCCAGCAGCCAAGAATGGAGGGGTAACACAGATACGCAGTATTTT.

The genes are TRBV5-6 and TRBJ1-4; D unclear. V lost 4 bases, J lost 8 bases, and 12 bases lay in between. This CDR3 is 13 amino acids long. From germline, CDR1 is SGHDT and CDR2 YYEEEE. The CDR3 DNA is TGTGCCAGCAGCCCGTCATATTCGGAAAAACTGTTTTTT. Protein: CASSPSYSEKLFF.

This chain links TRBV29-1 with TRBJ2-3; 10 bases map to TRBD2. The length of the CDR3 is 14 residues. J lost 4 bases, V lost 5 bases, and 6 bases had no gene match. The germline V gene has CDR1 SQVTM and CDR2 ANQGSEA. CDR3 sequence: CSVRLAGVADTQYF. In DNA, the CDR3 is TGCAGCGTTAGGCTAGCGGGAGTTGCAGATACGCAGTATTTT.

This clone is a singleton in its sample. The CDR3 coding sequence is TGTGCCAGCAGTCCCAATAGCGGGAGCTCCTACGAGCAGTACTTC. It yields the protein CASSPNSGSSYEQYF. J is TRBJ2-7 and V is TRBV2, with 9 bases fitting TRBD2. V was clipped by 5 bases and J by 0 bases; unmatched bases: 5. Germline CDR1 reads SNHLY; CDR2 reads FYNNEI. The CDR3 loop spans 15 amino acids.

In its sample, this clone was seen once. This chain uses TRBV14 with TRBJ1-2; 8 nucleotides line up with TRBD1. Trimming at V came to 2 bases and at J to 5 bases, leaving 7 bases not matched to a gene. CDR3 length: 15 amino acids. CDR1 and CDR2 from the germline V gene are SGHDN and FVKESK. CDR3 amino acids: CASSQSGGYGYGYTF. The CDR3 coding sequence is TGTGCCAGCAGCCAATCAGGGGGCTATGGGTATGGCTACACCTTC.

This CDR3 reads CASSRETDTQYF. CDR3 bases: TGTGCCAGTAGCAGGGAAACAGATACGCAGTATTTT. The chain employs TRBV28 and TRBJ2-3, with D perhaps matching TRBD1 (5 bases). This CDR3 is 12 amino acids long. The germline V and J ends were trimmed by 9 bases and 3 bases, with 10 bases remaining between them. The V gene's germline CDR1 is MDHEN and CDR2 SYDVKM.

Here the CDR3 DNA reads TGTGCCAGCAGCTGGTGGGACAGGGAGGACTATGGCTACACCTTC. Translating gives CASSWWDREDYGYTF. The V call is TRBV7-3, the J call TRBJ1-2; 9 bases match TRBD1. Looked up from germline, CDR1 is SGHTA and CDR2 is FQGTGA. The V segment lost 4 bases and the J segment 3 bases; nucleotides outside the gene matches: 6. The CDR3 extends over 15 amino acids. Complete variable domain (other parts from reference TRBV7-3 and TRBJ1-2): GAGVSQTPSNKVTEKGKYVELRCDPISGHTALYWYRQSLGQGPEFLIYFQGTGAADDSGLPNDRFFAVRPEGSVSTLKIQRTERGDSAVYLCASSWWDREDYGYTFGSGTRLTVV.